These 25 T cell receptor beta chains came from one sample sequenced in a study of T cell changes during pregnancy in multiple sclerosis. TCRdb's table, derived via immunoSEQ multiplex PCR, lists solely in-frame clones and lacks some. This sample has approximately 59,000 clones, with 90% to 95% found just once. Material: CD4+ T cells from peripheral blood mononuclear cells, obtained before pregnancy. These receptors were obtained from a female donor with multiple sclerosis, enrolled in a pregnancy study.

V and J are TRBV6-4 and TRBJ2-1; 7 bases agree with TRBD2. This CDR3 contains 15 residues. Germline CDR1 reads MRHNA; CDR2 reads SNTAGT. The ends lost 7 bases at V and 7 bases at J; junction bases unmatched: 13. CDR3 DNA: TGTGCCAGCAAGGAGGCGGGGGAGGGAAGAAATGAGCAGTTCTTC. This codes for CASKEAGEGRNEQFF.

The chain has TRBV7-9 and TRBJ2-1; 11 nucleotides align to TRBD2. V shed 2 bases and J 7 bases; nucleotides not matched to a gene: 13. Looked up from germline, CDR1 is SEHNR and CDR2 is FQNEAQ (reference sequence). The CDR3 is 18 residues long. The CDR3 DNA reads TGTGCCAGCAGCTTATTCACTCCCCGGACTAGCGGGTTGAATGAGCAGTTCTTC. Its translation is CASSLFTPRTSGLNEQFF.

The rearrangement joins TRBV19 to TRBJ2-1, with TRBD2 as a possible D gene (6 bases). Germline V gene lookup returns CDR1 LNHDA and CDR2 SQIVND (reference sequence). V gave up 4 bases and J gave up 8 bases, with 18 bases separating them. This CDR3 is built from 15 residues. CDR3 sequence reads: CASSTPGLPGHEQFF. The CDR3 nucleotides read TGTGCCAGTAGTACACCGGGACTCCCAGGTCATGAGCAGTTCTTC.

V usage is TRBV19 and J usage is TRBJ2-3, with D perhaps TRBD1 (6 bases). Deletions cut 4 bases from V and 6 bases from J, with 17 bases between. Germline V gives CDR1 LNHDA, CDR2 SQIVND (reference sequence). The CDR3 runs 15 residues. CDR3 sequence: CASSKPGHRGDTQYF. The CDR3 nucleotides are TGTGCCAGTAGTAAACCGGGACACCGAGGGGATACGCAGTATTTT.

The gene calls are TRBV5-4 and TRBJ2-3; 7 nucleotides align to TRBD2. The V segment lost 4 bases and the J segment 2 bases; nucleotides outside the gene matches: 10. In germline, CDR1 is SGHNT, CDR2 YYREEE (reference sequence). This CDR3 is built from 16 residues. The CDR3 DNA reads TGTGCCAGCAGCCCAATGCTAGCGGTTACCACAGATACGCAGTATTTT. It codes for CASSPMLAVTTDTQYF. The full variable domain, with the rest looked up from reference TRBV5-4 and TRBJ2-3, is ETGVTQSPTHLIKTRGQQVTLRCSSQSGHNTVSWYQQALGQGPQFIFQYYREEENGRGNFPPRFSGLQFPNYSSELNVNALELDDSALYLCASSPMLAVTTDTQYFGPGTRLTVL.

The chain recombines TRBV29-1 with TRBJ2-1; TRBD2 is a possible D gene (5 bases). The CDR3 is 15 amino acids. CDR1 is SQVTM, CDR2 ANQGSEA, per germline. V lost 4 bases and J lost 5, with 18 bases in between. The CDR3 sequence: CSVVGSGTYDNEQFF. The CDR3 nucleotides read TGCAGCGTTGTTGGAAGCGGTACTTACGACAATGAGCAGTTCTTC.

The chain joins TRBV5-1 to TRBJ2-7; D is uncertain. Germline values: CDR1 SGHRS, CDR2 YFSETQ. This CDR3 contains 13 residues. Trimming left V 1 base short and J 5 bases short, with 10 bases between. CDR3 sequence (DNA): TGCGCCAGCAGCTTGCCGGGTTTCGACGAGCAGTACTTC. Its protein is CASSLPGFDEQYF.

This chain joins TRBV18 and TRBJ1-2; 8 bases agree with TRBD1. Germline trimming cut 6 bases from V and 7 bases from J; bases unmatched to any gene: 16. The germline V gene has CDR1 KGHSH and CDR2 LQKENI. CDR3 length: 16 amino acids. CDR3 loop: CASSRNGGQGVRGYTF. In nucleotides, the CDR3 is TGTGCCAGCTCGCGGAACGGTGGACAGGGTGTCCGTGGCTACACCTTC.

A single count supports this clone. The chain couples TRBV7-3 to TRBJ2-5; TRBD2 aligns across 12 bases. Germline V CDR1 and CDR2: SGHTA, FQGTGA. This CDR3 is 14 amino acids long. V trimming: 5 bases; J trimming: 9 bases; junction bases outside the gene matches: 7. The CDR3 protein is CASSPGLAGSPQYF. The CDR3 nucleotides are TGTGCCAGCAGCCCCGGACTAGCGGGGTCCCCCCAGTACTTC.

J is TRBJ1-5 and V is TRBV2; no clear D. The V gene's germline CDR1 is SNHLY and CDR2 FYNNEI. This CDR3 has 14 amino acids. Trimming cost V 7 bases and J 0 bases, with 10 bases left between them. The CDR3 DNA reads TGTGCCAGCAAGACGGGATTTAGCAATCAGCCCCAGCATTTT. Protein: CASKTGFSNQPQHF.

V gene TRBV6-5 combines with J gene TRBJ2-7, with TRBD1 matching 8 bases. The CDR3 runs to 15 residues. The junction had 7 bases not matched to a gene; V was cut back by 6 bases and J by 0 bases. Germline CDR1 reads MNHEY; CDR2 reads SVGAGI. The CDR3 region is CASRSRGTGSYEQYF. Written as DNA, the CDR3 is TGTGCCAGCAGATCCCGCGGGACAGGCTCCTACGAGCAGTACTTC.

The chain uses TRBV6-1 and TRBJ1-1; D is possibly TRBD1 (6 bases). This CDR3 spans 13 amino acids. Looked up from germline, CDR1 is MNHNS and CDR2 is SASEGT. CDR3 coding DNA: TGTGCGACGACAGGCAGGTGGAACACTGAAGCTTTCTTT. Encoded protein: CATTGRWNTEAFF.

This clone has a handful of counts. The CDR3 DNA reads as TGTGCCAGCTCACCAGGGACACTGAACACTGAAGCTTTCTTT. Its translation is CASSPGTLNTEAFF. The chain uses TRBV18 and TRBJ1-1; D might be TRBD1 (6 bases). There are 14 residues in the CDR3. The germline V gene encodes CDR1 KGHSH and CDR2 LQKENI. Deletions cut 2 bases from V and 0 bases from J, with 7 bases between.

V gene TRBV19 combines with J gene TRBJ2-3; 10 nucleotides align to TRBD1. CDR1 LNHDA and CDR2 SQIVND come from the germline V gene (reference sequence). V lost 10 bases, J lost 5 bases, and 15 bases stayed unmatched. This CDR3 contains 16 residues. CDR3 in amino acids: CAILTPGQGCQDTQYF. CDR3 DNA: TGTGCCATTCTCACACCGGGACAGGGGTGTCAAGATACGCAGTATTTT.

The V call is TRBV30, the J call TRBJ2-7, with 8 bases lining up with TRBD2. The CDR3 contains 13 residues. The germline CDR1 and CDR2 sequences are GTSNPN and SVGIG (reference sequence). J lost 3 bases, V lost 3 bases, and 4 bases had no gene match. CDR3 DNA sequence: TGTGCCTGGAGGCTAGCGGGTTACTACGAGCAGTACTTC. Translation: CAWRLAGYYEQYF.

J is TRBJ2-1 and V is TRBV7-3, with 7 positions matching TRBD2. The V segment lost 5 bases and the J segment 9 bases; nucleotides outside the gene matches: 22. The CDR3 is 18 residues long. Germline V gene data show CDR1 as SGHTA and CDR2 as FQGTGA. Written as DNA, the CDR3 is TGTGCCAGCAGCGATATCCCGATTCGTCTAGCGGACCGGATTGAGCAGTTCTTC. Its translation is CASSDIPIRLADRIEQFF.

This clone was seen only once. The chain couples TRBV27 to TRBJ2-5; D possibly corresponds to TRBD2 (7 bases). V gave up 5 bases and J gave up 5 bases, with 12 bases separating them. Germline loops: CDR1 MNHEY, CDR2 SMNVEV (reference sequence). This CDR3 has 13 amino acids. The CDR3 loop is CASSLQGGETQYF. CDR3 nucleotide sequence: TGTGCCAGCAGTCTACAGGGAGGGGAGACCCAGTACTTC.

The chain recombines TRBV27 with TRBJ2-1; the match to TRBD2 covers 10 bases. The CDR3 is made up of 16 amino acids. Per germline, CDR1 MNHEY and CDR2 SMNVEV (reference sequence). Trimming took 6 bases from V and 5 from J; bases not matched to a gene: 10. CDR3 DNA: TGTGCCAGCAGAACTAAAGCGGGAGGGTTTCACAATGAGCAGTTCTTC. Translated: CASRTKAGGFHNEQFF.

The rearrangement joins TRBV10-3 to TRBJ2-1; 8 nucleotides match TRBD2. The germline gives CDR1 ENHRY, CDR2 SYGVKD. J gave up 10 bases and V 5 bases, and 4 bases lay outside the gene matches. This CDR3 contains 12 residues. This CDR3 is CAISPGGDEQFF. The CDR3 region has the DNA TGTGCCATCAGTCCCGGGGGGGACGAGCAGTTCTTC.

This clone was seen just once. The V and J genes are TRBV11-3 and TRBJ1-3, with 8 bases identical to TRBD1. With V trimmed by 1 base and J by 3 bases, 5 bases remained unmatched. The germline V gene has CDR1 SGHNT and CDR2 YENEEA. This CDR3 spans 16 amino acids. The CDR3 protein is CASSLAQGAFGNTIYF. The CDR3 nucleotides read TGTGCCAGCAGCTTAGCCCAGGGGGCATTTGGAAACACCATATATTTT.

This chain links TRBV19 with TRBJ2-1, with TRBD2 matching over 16 bases. This CDR3 contains 17 residues. Germline trimming cut 10 bases from V and 7 bases from J; bases unmatched to any gene: 13. Per the germline V gene, CDR1 is LNHDA and CDR2 is SQIVND (reference sequence). The CDR3 region has the DNA TGTGCCACCCTGGGACTAGCGGGAGGGGGTAGCATGAATGAGCAGTTCTTC. It translates to CATLGLAGGGSMNEQFF.

The chain employs TRBV19 and TRBJ2-1, with 7 bases lining up with TRBD2. The CDR3 loop spans 15 amino acids. The J segment lost 6 bases and the V segment lost 3 bases, leaving 8 bases of the junction unmatched. Germline V gives CDR1 LNHDA, CDR2 SQIVND (reference sequence). The CDR3 loop is CASSMDGTIVNEQFF. CDR3 bases: TGTGCCAGTAGTATGGATGGGACTATAGTCAATGAGCAGTTCTTC. The full variable domain, in which reference TRBV19 and TRBJ2-1 provide the parts outside the CDR3, is DGGITQSPKYLFRKEGQNVTLSCEQNLNHDAMYWYRQDPGQGLRLIYYSQIVNDFQKGDIAEGYSVSREKKESFPLTVTSAQKNPTAFYLCASSMDGTIVNEQFFGPGTRLTVL.

The rearrangement links TRBV6-6 to TRBJ2-1; possibly TRBD2 for D (5 bases). Germline CDR1 reads MNHNY; CDR2 reads SVGAGI (reference sequence). This CDR3 spans 12 amino acids. The germline V and J ends were trimmed by 4 bases and 9 bases, with 10 bases remaining between them. The CDR3 protein is CASSSPAGEQFF. CDR3 DNA: TGTGCCAGCAGTTCGCCCGCGGGTGAGCAGTTCTTC.

V and J are TRBV25-1 and TRBJ2-2, with a weak D call TRBD2 (6 bases). The ends were cut back, 6 bases at V and 1 base at J, with 6 bases in the middle. Germline values: CDR1 MGHDK, CDR2 SYGVNS. CDR3 length: 13 residues. The CDR3: CASRGGNTGELFF. The DNA of the CDR3 is TGTGCCAGCAGGGGAGGGAACACCGGGGAGCTGTTTTTT.

This rearrangement joins TRBV2 to TRBJ2-5; 8 bases map to TRBD2. Germline CDR1 is SNHLY and CDR2 is FYNNEI. The trim removed 8 bases at V and 2 bases at J, leaving 13 bases unmatched. This CDR3 region has 16 residues. CDR3 coding DNA: TGTGCCAGCGCCCGTGAACTAGCGGTGGAACAAGAGACCCAGTACTTC. Protein product: CASARELAVEQETQYF.